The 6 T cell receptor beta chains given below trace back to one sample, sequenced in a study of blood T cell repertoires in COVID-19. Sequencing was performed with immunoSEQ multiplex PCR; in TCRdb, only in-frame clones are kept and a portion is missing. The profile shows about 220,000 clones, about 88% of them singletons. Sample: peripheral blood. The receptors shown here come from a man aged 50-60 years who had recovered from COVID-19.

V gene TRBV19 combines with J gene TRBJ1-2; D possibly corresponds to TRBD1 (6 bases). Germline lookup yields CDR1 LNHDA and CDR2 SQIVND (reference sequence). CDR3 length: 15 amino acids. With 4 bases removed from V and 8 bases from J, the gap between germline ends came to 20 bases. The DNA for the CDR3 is TGTGCCAGTAGTAGACCCAGGGGATTTGGGTCCGGCTACACCTTC. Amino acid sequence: CASSRPRGFGSGYTF.

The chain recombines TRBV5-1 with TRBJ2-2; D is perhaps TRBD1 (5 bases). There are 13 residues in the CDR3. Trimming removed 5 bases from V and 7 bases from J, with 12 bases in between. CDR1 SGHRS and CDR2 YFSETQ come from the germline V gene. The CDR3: CASRAPGYGELFF. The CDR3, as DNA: TGCGCCAGCAGAGCGCCAGGGTACGGGGAGCTGTTTTTT.

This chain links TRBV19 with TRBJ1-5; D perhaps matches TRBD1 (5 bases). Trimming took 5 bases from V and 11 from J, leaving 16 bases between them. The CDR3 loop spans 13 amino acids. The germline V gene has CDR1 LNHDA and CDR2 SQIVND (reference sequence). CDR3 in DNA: TGTGCCAGTAGTGACACTCCTTCGGGGGCCCAGCATTTT. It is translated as CASSDTPSGAQHF. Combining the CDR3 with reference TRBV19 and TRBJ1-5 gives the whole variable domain DGGITQSPKYLFRKEGQNVTLSCEQNLNHDAMYWYRQDPGQGLRLIYYSQIVNDFQKGDIAEGYSVSREKKESFPLTVTSAQKNPTAFYLCASSDTPSGAQHFGDGTRLSIL.

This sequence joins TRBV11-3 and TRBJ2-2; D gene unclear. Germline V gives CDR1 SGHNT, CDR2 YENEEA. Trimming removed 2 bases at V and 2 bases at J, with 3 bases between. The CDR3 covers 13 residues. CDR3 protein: CASSLTNTGELFF. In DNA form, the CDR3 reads TGTGCCAGCAGCTTAACTAACACCGGGGAGCTGTTTTTT.

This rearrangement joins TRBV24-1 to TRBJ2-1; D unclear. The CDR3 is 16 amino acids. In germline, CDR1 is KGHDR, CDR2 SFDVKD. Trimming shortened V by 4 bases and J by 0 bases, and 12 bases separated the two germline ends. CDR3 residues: CATSDSLGSSYNEQFF. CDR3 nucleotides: TGTGCCACCAGTGACAGCCTGGGCAGCTCCTACAATGAGCAGTTCTTC.

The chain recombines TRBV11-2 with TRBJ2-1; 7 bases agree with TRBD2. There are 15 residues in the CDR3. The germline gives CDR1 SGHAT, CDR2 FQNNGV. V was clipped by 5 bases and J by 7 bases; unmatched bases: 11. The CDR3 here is CASSPGRLGGNEQFF. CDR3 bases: TGTGCCAGCAGCCCCGGGAGGTTAGGTGGAAATGAGCAGTTCTTC.